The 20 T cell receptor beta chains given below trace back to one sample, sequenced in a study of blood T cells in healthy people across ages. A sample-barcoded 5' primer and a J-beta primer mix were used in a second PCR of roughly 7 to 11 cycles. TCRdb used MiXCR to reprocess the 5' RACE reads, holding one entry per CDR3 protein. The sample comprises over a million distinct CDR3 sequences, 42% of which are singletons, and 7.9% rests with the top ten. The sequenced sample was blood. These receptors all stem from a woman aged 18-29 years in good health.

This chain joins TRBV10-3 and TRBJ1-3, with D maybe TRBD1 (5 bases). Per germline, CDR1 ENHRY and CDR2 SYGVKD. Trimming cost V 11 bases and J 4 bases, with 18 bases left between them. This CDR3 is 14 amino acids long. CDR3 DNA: TGTGCCGTCACAGGAGGAGTTCAAGGAAACACCATATATTTT. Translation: CAVTGGVQGNTIYF.

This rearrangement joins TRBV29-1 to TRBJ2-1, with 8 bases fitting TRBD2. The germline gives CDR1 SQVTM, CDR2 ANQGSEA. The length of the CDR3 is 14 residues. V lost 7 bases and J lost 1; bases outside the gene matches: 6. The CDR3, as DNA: TGCAGCGGGAGCGGGAGTAAGTCCTACAATGAGCAGTTCTTC. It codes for CSGSGSKSYNEQFF.

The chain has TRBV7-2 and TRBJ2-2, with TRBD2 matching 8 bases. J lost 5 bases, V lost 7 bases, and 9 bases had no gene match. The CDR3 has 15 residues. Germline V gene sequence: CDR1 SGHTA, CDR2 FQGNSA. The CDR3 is CASNQLAAGTGELFF. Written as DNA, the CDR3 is TGTGCCAGCAACCAACTAGCGGCCGGGACCGGGGAGCTGTTTTTT.

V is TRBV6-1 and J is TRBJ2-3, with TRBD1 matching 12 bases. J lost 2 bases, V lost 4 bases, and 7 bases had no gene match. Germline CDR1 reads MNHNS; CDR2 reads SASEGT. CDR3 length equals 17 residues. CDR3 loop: CASSGGTGGFNTDTQYF. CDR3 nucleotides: TGTGCCAGCAGTGGGGGGACAGGGGGCTTTAACACAGATACGCAGTATTTT.

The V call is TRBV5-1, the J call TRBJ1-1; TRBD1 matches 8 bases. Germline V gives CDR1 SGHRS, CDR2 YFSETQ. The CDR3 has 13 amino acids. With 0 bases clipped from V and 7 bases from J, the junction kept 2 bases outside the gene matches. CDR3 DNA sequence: TGCGCCAGCAGCTTGGCAACAGGGGGTGAAGCTTTCTTT. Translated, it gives CASSLATGGEAFF.

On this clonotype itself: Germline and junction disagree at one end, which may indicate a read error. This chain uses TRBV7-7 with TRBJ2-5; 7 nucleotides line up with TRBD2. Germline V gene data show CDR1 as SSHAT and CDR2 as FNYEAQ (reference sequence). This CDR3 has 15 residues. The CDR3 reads CASSLTAGSQETQYF. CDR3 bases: TGTGCTAGCAGCTTGACAGCGGGGTCCCAAGAGACCCAGTACTTC. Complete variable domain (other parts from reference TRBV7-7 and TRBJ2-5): GAGVSQSPRYKVTKRGQDVTLRCDPISSHATLYWYQQALGQGPEFLTYFNYEAQPDKSGLPSDRFSAERPEGSISTLTIQRTEQRDSAMYRCASSLTAGSQETQYFGPGTRLLVL.

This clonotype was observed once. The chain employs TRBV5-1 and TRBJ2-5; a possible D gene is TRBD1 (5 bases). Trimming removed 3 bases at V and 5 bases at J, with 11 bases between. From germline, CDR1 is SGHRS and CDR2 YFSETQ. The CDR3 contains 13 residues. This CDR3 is CASSSGIGETQYF. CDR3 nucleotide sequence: TGCGCCAGCAGCTCAGGGATTGGTGAGACCCAGTACTTC.

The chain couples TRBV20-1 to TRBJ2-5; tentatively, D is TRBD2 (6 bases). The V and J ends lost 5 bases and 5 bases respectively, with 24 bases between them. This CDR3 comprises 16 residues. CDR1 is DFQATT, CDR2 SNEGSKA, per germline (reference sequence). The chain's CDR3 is CSAGLNGDWWVETQYF. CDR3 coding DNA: TGCAGTGCTGGTTTGAATGGGGACTGGTGGGTGGAGACCCAGTACTTC.

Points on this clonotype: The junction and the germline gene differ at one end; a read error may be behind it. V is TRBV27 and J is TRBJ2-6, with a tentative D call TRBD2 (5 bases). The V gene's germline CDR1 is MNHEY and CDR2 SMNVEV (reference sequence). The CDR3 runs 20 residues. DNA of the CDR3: TGTGTCAGCAGTTTATCGGGGATGCGACCCCACCTCTCTGGGGCCAACGTCCTGACTTTC. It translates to CVSSLSGMRPHLSGANVLTF.

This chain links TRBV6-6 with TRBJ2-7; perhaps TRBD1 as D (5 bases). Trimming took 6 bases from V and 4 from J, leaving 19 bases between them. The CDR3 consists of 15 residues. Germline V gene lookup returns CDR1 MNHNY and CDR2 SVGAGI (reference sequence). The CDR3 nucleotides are TGTGCCAGCAGGGACCGCCTTTGGGGCGCGTACGAGCAGTACTTC. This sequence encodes CASRDRLWGAYEQYF.

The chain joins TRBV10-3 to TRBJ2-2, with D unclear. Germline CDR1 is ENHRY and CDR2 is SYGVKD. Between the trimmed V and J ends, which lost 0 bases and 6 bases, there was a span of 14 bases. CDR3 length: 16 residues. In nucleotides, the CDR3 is TGTGCCATCAGTGAGTCGAAGGCCCCGGACGCCGGGGAGCTGTTTTTT. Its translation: CAISESKAPDAGELFF.

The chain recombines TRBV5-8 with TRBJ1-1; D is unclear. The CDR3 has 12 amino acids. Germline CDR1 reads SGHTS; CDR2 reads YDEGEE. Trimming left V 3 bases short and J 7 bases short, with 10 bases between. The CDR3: CASSYGVFEAFF. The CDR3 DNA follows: TGTGCCAGCAGCTATGGGGTCTTTGAAGCTTTCTTT.

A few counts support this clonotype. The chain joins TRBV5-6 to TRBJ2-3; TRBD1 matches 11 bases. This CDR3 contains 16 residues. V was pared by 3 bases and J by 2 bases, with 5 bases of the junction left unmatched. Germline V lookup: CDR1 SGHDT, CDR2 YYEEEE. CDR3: CASSSPGQGDTDTQYF. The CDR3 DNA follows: TGTGCCAGCAGCTCGCCGGGACAGGGGGACACAGATACGCAGTATTTT.

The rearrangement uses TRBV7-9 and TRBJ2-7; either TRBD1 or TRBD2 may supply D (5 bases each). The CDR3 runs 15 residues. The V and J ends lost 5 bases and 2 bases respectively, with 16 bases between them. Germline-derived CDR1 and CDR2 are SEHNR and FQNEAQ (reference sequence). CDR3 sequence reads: CASSHPWDGAYEQYF. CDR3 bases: TGTGCCAGCAGCCACCCATGGGACGGGGCCTACGAGCAGTACTTC.

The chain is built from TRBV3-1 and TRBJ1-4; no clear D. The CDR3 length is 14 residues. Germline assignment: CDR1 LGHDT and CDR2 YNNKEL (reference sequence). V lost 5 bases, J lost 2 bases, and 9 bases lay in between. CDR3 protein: CASSSEGTNEKLFF. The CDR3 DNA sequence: TGTGCCAGCAGCTCCGAGGGTACTAATGAAAAACTGTTTTTT.

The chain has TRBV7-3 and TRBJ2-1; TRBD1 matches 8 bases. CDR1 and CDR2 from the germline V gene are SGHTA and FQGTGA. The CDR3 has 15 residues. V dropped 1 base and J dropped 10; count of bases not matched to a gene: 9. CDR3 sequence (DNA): TGTGCCAGCAGCTTAATCTCAGGGGGCTTCTACGAGCAGTTCTTC. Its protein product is CASSLISGGFYEQFF.

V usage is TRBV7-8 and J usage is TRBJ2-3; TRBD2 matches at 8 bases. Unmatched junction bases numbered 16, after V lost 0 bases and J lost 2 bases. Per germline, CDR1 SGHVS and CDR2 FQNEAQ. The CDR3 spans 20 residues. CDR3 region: CASSLALGTRPRLNTDTQYF. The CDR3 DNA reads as TGTGCCAGCAGCTTAGCGCTCGGGACTAGACCACGACTGAACACAGATACGCAGTATTTT.

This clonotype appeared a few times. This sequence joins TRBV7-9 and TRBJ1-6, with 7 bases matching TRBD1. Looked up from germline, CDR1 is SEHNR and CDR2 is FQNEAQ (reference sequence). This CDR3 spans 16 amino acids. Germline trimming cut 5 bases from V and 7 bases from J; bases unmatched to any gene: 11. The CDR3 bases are TGTGCCAGCAGCCACCTTAGACAGGGAGGGAATTCACCCCTCCACTTT. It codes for CASSHLRQGGNSPLHF.

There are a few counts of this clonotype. For the CDR3, the DNA is TGTGCCAGCAGTGATCCTAGCGGGAGGGATTTCACAGATACGCAGTATTTT. It codes for CASSDPSGRDFTDTQYF. J is TRBJ2-3 and V is TRBV12-3 or TRBV12-4, with 12 positions matching TRBD2. The V and J ends lost 5 bases and 2 bases, in that order; junction bases with no gene match: 8. The CDR3 sequence is 17 residues long.

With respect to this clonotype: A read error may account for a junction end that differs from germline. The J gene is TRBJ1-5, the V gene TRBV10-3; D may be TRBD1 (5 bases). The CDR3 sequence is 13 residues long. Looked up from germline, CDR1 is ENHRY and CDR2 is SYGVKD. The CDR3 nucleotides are TGTGCCTTCAGCACAGGTTTCGATCAGCCCCAGCATTTT. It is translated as CAFSTGFDQPQHF.